A selection of T cell receptor beta chains follows, all from one sample in a study of cytomegalovirus exposure and HLA in healthy donors. Here immunoSEQ multiplex PCR was the method, and the copy in TCRdb shows in-frame clones only, minus some. In the table there are 180,000 or so clones, 75% to 80% of which are singletons. The specimen was PBMCs. The source of these receptors is a man aged 45-65 years in good health and CMV-seropositive. Each CDR3 is given with its conserved first and last residue. The D gene is left open where the match is weak. Clone size is stated in some rows and not others, as once, few, many or a class when expanded.

few,TRBV11-2,NA,TRBJ1-1,TGTGCCAGCAGCTTAGGGAAAGAGAACAGGAACACTGAAGCTTTCTTT,CASSLGKENRNTEAFF
NA,TRBV4-1,NA,TRBJ2-3,TGCGCCAGCAGCCAAGATGGGCTAGCGAGCACAGATACGCAGTATTTT,CASSQDGLASTDTQYF
NA,TRBV7-2,TRBD1,TRBJ2-7,TGTGCCAGCAGCTTAGCACAGGGGACCTACGAGCAGTACTTC,CASSLAQGTYEQYF
NA,TRBV28,NA,TRBJ2-4,TGTGCCAGCAGTTTCGCAGGGGAGGCCAAAAACATTCAGTACTTC,CASSFAGEAKNIQYF
NA,TRBV9,NA,TRBJ1-4,TGTGCCAGCAGCGCCGGGGGTGTAGATGAAAAACTGTTTTTT,CASSAGGVDEKLFF
NA,TRBV5-6,TRBD1,TRBJ1-1,TGTGCCAGCAGCCCGACAGGGGAAAACACTGAAGCTTTCTTT,CASSPTGENTEAFF
NA,TRBV11-2,TRBD2,TRBJ2-5,TGTGCCAGCAGCAGGACGGCTAGCGGTAGGGAGACCCAGTACTTC,CASSRTASGRETQYF
NA,TRBV27,NA,TRBJ2-5,TGTGCCAGCAGTTTTCGACAGCCGTACCAAGAGACCCAGTACTTC,CASSFRQPYQETQYF
NA,TRBV29-1,TRBD1,TRBJ1-2,TGCAGCGTTGCAAGTGGGCAGGGGGCACTTGGCTACACCTTC,CSVASGQGALGYTF
NA,TRBV7-2,NA,TRBJ2-2,TGTGCCAGCAGCCTGGGCGGACTCATCGGGGAGCTGTTTTTT,CASSLGGLIGELFF
NA,TRBV18,TRBD1,TRBJ1-5,TGTGCCAGCTCACCGGGACAGAATCAGCCCCAGCATTTT,CASSPGQNQPQHF
NA,TRBV18,TRBD1,TRBJ1-4,TGTGCCAGCTCACCCCAGGGGACAGCCCTTGAAAAACTGTTTTTT,CASSPQGTALEKLFF
NA,TRBV2,NA,TRBJ1-4,TGTGCCAGCGGGGAGGTAGACGAAAAACTGTTTTTT,CASGEVDEKLFF
NA,TRBV5-6,NA,TRBJ2-1,TGTGCCAGCAGCTTGGGGCAGGGAAGTACTGAGCAGTTCTTC,CASSLGQGSTEQFF
NA,TRBV5-6,NA,TRBJ2-5,TGTGCCAGCAGCCTGATGACAGTGAACCAAGAGACCCAGTACTTC,CASSLMTVNQETQYF
NA,TRBV6-5,TRBD1,TRBJ1-2,TGTGCCAGCAGGCGACAGGGGGCTTATGGCTACACCTTC,CASRRQGAYGYTF
NA,TRBV27,NA,TRBJ1-5,TGTGCCAGCATCCTTCGCAGGGTTAATCAGCCCCAGCATTTT,CASILRRVNQPQHF
NA,TRBV5-6,TRBD1,TRBJ2-1,TGTGCCAGCAGCTATAGGACAGGGGGGTACAATGAGCAGTTCTTC,CASSYRTGGYNEQFF
NA,TRBV4-2,NA,TRBJ2-1,TGTGCCAGCAGCCAAGAGGAGGGCTCCTACAATGAGCAGTTCTTC,CASSQEEGSYNEQFF
NA,TRBV19,TRBD1,TRBJ1-1,TGTGCCAGCCTTCCGGGACAGGGAAACACTGAAGCTTTCTTT,CASLPGQGNTEAFF
NA,TRBV7-2,NA,TRBJ1-1,TGTGCCAGCAGCTTAAATCGGGGAGGGGAAGCTTTCTTT,CASSLNRGGEAFF
NA,TRBV6-6,NA,TRBJ2-2,TGTGCCAGCAGTTATGGGAAGGGGACGAACACCGGGGAGCTGTTTTTT,CASSYGKGTNTGELFF
NA,TRBV6-5,TRBD1,TRBJ1-2,TGTGCCAGCAGCCAGGGACAGGGATATGGCTACACCTTC,CASSQGQGYGYTF
NA,TRBV14,NA,TRBJ1-1,TGTGCCAGCAGCCAAGATAGCGGCCAGATTGAAGCTTTCTTT,CASSQDSGQIEAFF
NA,TRBV27,NA,TRBJ2-1,TGTGCCAGCAGTTTAGTTATGCTCGCGGGGGCGGGCAATGAGCAGTTCTTC,CASSLVMLAGAGNEQFF
NA,TRBV20-1,TRBD1,TRBJ2-7,TGCAGTGCTTTGACAGGGTTCGAGCAGTACTTC,CSALTGFEQYF
few,TRBV5-6,TRBD1,TRBJ1-2,TGTGCCAGTCGGACAGGGGGGTCTGGCTACACCTTC,CASRTGGSGYTF
once,TRBV7-9,NA,TRBJ1-3,TGTGCCAGCAGCTTGGGGGGAGTAACCATATATTTT,CASSLGGVTIYF
NA,TRBV25-1,NA,TRBJ2-5,TGTGCCAGCATGCCCGACTGGCAAGAGACCCAGTACTTC,CASMPDWQETQYF
NA,TRBV11-2,NA,TRBJ2-1,TGTGCCAGCAGCTTAGATCGTCTCAATGAGCAGTTCTTC,CASSLDRLNEQFF
NA,TRBV19,TRBD2,TRBJ2-3,TGTGCCAGTAGTATTAGCGGGGGGACCACAGATACGCAGTATTTT,CASSISGGTTDTQYF
NA,TRBV7-2,NA,TRBJ1-2,TGTGCCAGCAGCTTAGATAGTCAGGGTAACTATGGCTACACCTTC,CASSLDSQGNYGYTF
NA,TRBV7-9,NA,TRBJ2-5,TGTGCCAGCAGCGAGGACTGGAAAGAGACCCAGTACTTC,CASSEDWKETQYF
NA,TRBV7-3,TRBD2,TRBJ2-5,TGTGCCAGCAGCTTAAGGCTAGCGGGGGGCCAAGAGACCCAGTACTTC,CASSLRLAGGQETQYF
NA,TRBV28,TRBD1,TRBJ1-2,TGTGCCACCAAGACAGGGACAAACCTCTATGGCTACACCTTC,CATKTGTNLYGYTF
NA,TRBV11-3,TRBD2,TRBJ2-5,TGTGCCAGCAGCCCCGGGACTAGCGGGGACTTTCAACAAGAGACCCAGTACTTC,CASSPGTSGDFQQETQYF
few,TRBV5-6,NA,TRBJ2-7,TGTGCCAGCAGCGCTAGGTCTGCTGCGTTCTACGAGCAGTACTTC,CASSARSAAFYEQYF
few,TRBV19,NA,TRBJ2-2,TGTGCCAGTACCCGGGTGCGGTTGGACACCGGGGAGCTGTTTTTT,CASTRVRLDTGELFF
NA,TRBV13,TRBD1,TRBJ2-3,TGTGCCAGCAGCCCTACAAGCCGGGACAGCAGCACAGATACGCAGTATTTT,CASSPTSRDSSTDTQYF
NA,TRBV5-5,NA,TRBJ1-2,TGTGCCAGCAGCGTAACGACAGGCAACTATGGCTACACCTTC,CASSVTTGNYGYTF
NA,TRBV7-9,NA,TRBJ1-1,TGTGCCAGCAGCTTATCGCCAATCGGGCAGGGTAGAATTCGCGCTTTCTTT,CASSLSPIGQGRIRAFF
few,TRBV5-5,TRBD1,TRBJ1-2,TGTGCCAGCAGCCGCCGGGACAGGGATACTGGCTACACCTTC,CASSRRDRDTGYTF
once,TRBV6-1,TRBD2,TRBJ2-5,TGTGCCAGCAGTGCCTCTTCCCTAGCGGGGTGGGAGACCCAGTACTTC,CASSASSLAGWETQYF
NA,TRBV5-1,NA,TRBJ1-2,TGCGCCAGCAGCCCAGAGGACGGGGGTTTTAACTATGGCTACACCTTC,CASSPEDGGFNYGYTF
NA,TRBV2,NA,TRBJ2-5,TGTGCCAGCAGTGAAACTATCCAAGAGACCCAGTACTTC,CASSETIQETQYF
NA,TRBV18,NA,TRBJ1-1,TGTGCCAGCTCAGAGAGACATTTAGGTGGCACTGAAGCTTTCTTT,CASSERHLGGTEAFF
NA,TRBV6-1,NA,TRBJ2-7,TGTGCCAGCAGTGGTCCCCCCCAGACCTACGAGCAGTACTTC,CASSGPPQTYEQYF
NA,TRBV13,NA,TRBJ1-1,TGTGCCAGCAGCTCCCGTGAGGACACTGAAGCTTTCTTT,CASSSREDTEAFF
NA,TRBV27,TRBD2,TRBJ2-7,TGTGCCAGCAGTTTATATGGGGGGGCCTACGAGCAGTACTTC,CASSLYGGAYEQYF
NA,TRBV5-1,TRBD1,TRBJ1-4,TGCGCCAGCAGCTTGACCGGACAGGGGGCTGGTGAAAAACTGTTTTTT,CASSLTGQGAGEKLFF
once,TRBV4-3,TRBD1,TRBJ1-2,TGCGCCAGCAGCCAAACGGGAGGGACAGGGGAATTAAACTATGGCTACACCTTC,CASSQTGGTGELNYGYTF
NA,TRBV30,TRBD1,TRBJ1-6,TGTGCCTGGAGTCCCAGGGACAGGGTTGATTCACCCCTCCACTTT,CAWSPRDRVDSPLHF
NA,TRBV14,NA,TRBJ2-7,TGTGCCAGCAGCCAAGCAGCTCCGGTACTAGACGAGCAGTACTTC,CASSQAAPVLDEQYF
NA,TRBV19,TRBD1,TRBJ2-2,TGTGCCAGTAGTATAGAGACAGGGTACACCGGGGAGCTGTTTTTT,CASSIETGYTGELFF
NA,TRBV14,NA,TRBJ2-7,TGTGCCAGCAGTCTGCTGGACAGGGAGGGATCCGAGCAGTACTTC,CASSLLDREGSEQYF
NA,TRBV5-6,NA,TRBJ1-3,TGTGCCAGCAGCTTGCAGGCCCGAAACACCATATATTTT,CASSLQARNTIYF
NA,TRBV9,NA,TRBJ1-3,TGTGCCAGCAGCGTTTACAGGGATGCAATTGGAAACACCATATATTTT,CASSVYRDAIGNTIYF
NA,TRBV28,NA,TRBJ1-6,TGTGCCAGCACCCCGGTAACCCTTAATTCACCCCTCCACTTT,CASTPVTLNSPLHF